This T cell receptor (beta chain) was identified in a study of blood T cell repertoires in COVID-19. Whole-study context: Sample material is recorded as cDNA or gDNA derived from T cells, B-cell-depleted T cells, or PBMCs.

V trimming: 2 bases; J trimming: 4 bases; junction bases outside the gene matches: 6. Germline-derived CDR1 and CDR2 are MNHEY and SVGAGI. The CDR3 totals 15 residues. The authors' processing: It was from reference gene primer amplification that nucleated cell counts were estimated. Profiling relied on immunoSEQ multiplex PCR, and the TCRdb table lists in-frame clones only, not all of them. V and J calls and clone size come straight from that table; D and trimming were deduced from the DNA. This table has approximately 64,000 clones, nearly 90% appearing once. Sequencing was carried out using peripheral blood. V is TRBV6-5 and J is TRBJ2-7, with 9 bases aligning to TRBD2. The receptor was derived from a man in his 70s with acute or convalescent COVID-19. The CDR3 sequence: CASSYIAGGRYEQYF. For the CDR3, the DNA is TGTGCCAGCAGTTACATCGCGGGGGGGAGGTACGAGCAGTACTTC.